These 13 T cell receptor beta chains were sequenced from one sample in a study of T cells in Graves' hyperthyroidism and ophthalmopathy. The TCR beta CDR3 regions underwent amplification using RNA transcripts as the source. HTBI primers drove first-round RT-PCR of the TCR CDR3. TCRdb itself ran the multiplex PCR reads through MiXCR, one entry per CDR3 protein. The sample lists 450,000 to 650,000 distinct CDR3 sequences, approximately 15% occurring once. The sample was blood. The receptor source for this set is a woman between 18 and 29 years old with Graves' ophthalmopathy.

In its sample, this clonotype was seen once. The gene calls are TRBV6-5 and TRBJ2-3; the D is unclear. Deletions cut 2 bases from V and 5 bases from J, with 14 bases between. Germline loops: CDR1 MNHEY, CDR2 SVGAGI. The CDR3 runs 15 residues. The CDR3 bases are TGTGCCAGCAGTTACCGACTCCCTTGGGGAGATACGCAGTATTTT. It yields the protein CASSYRLPWGDTQYF.

This clonotype turned up a few times. Just one base apart from a much larger clone, this may be a read error. Here the CDR3 omits its conserved ending phenylalanine or tryptophan, so a read error is the likely source. The chain couples TRBV6-1 to TRBJ1-6, with D unclear. V dropped 6 bases and J dropped 7 bases, with 10 bases sitting between them. Germline V gene data show CDR1 as MNHNS and CDR2 as SASEGT. The CDR3 is 13 residues long. CDR3 nucleotides: TGTGCCAGCAGGCGCGGATGGAATTCACCCCTCCACCTT. Translation: CASRRGWNSPLHL.

The chain is built from TRBV7-2 and TRBJ1-2, with D possibly being TRBD1 (5 bases). The CDR3 is 12 residues long. Germline CDR1 is SGHTA and CDR2 is FQGNSA. The V end was cut by 2 bases, the J end by 8 bases, with 9 bases between. In DNA form, the CDR3 reads TGTGCCAGCAGCTTAACAGGTTTAGGCTACACCTTC. Amino acids: CASSLTGLGYTF. The full variable domain, completed using reference TRBV7-2 and TRBJ1-2, is GAGVSQSPSNKVTEKGKDVELRCDPISGHTALYWYRQSLGQGLEFLIYFQGNSAPDKSGLPSDRFSAERTGGSVSTLTIQRTQQEDSAVYLCASSLTGLGYTFGSGTRLTVV.

This clonotype was observed many times. V and J are TRBV3-1 and TRBJ2-2, with 7 bases fitting TRBD1. In germline, CDR1 is LGHDT, CDR2 YNNKEL (reference sequence). J was trimmed by 3 bases and V by 3 bases; bases with no gene match: 4. The CDR3 length is 15 residues. This CDR3 is CASSHRQGYTGELFF. CDR3 nucleotide sequence: TGTGCCAGCAGCCATCGACAGGGTTACACCGGGGAGCTGTTTTTT.

The sample holds a few counts of this clonotype. V and J are TRBV9 and TRBJ1-6, with TRBD1 matching over 7 bases. J lost 7 bases, V lost 4 bases, and 8 bases had no gene match. CDR3 length equals 15 residues. CDR1 is SGDLS and CDR2 is YYNGEE in the germline V gene. The CDR3 is CASSPRDSVNSPLHF. The CDR3 nucleotides read TGTGCCAGCAGCCCCCGGGACAGCGTAAATTCACCCCTCCACTTT.

The sample holds many counts of this clonotype. This rearrangement joins TRBV13 to TRBJ2-5; 10 nucleotides agree with TRBD2. The CDR3 totals 16 residues. Germline V lookup: CDR1 PRHDT, CDR2 FYEKMQ (reference sequence). J was trimmed by 2 bases and V by 2 bases; bases with no gene match: 5. The DNA for the CDR3 is TGTGCCAGCAGCTTAAGGACTAGCGGCCTTCAAGAGACCCAGTACTTC. Protein sequence: CASSLRTSGLQETQYF.

This clonotype was picked up a small number of times. The chain links TRBV12-5 to TRBJ2-1, with TRBD2 matching over 7 bases. Unmatched junction bases numbered 12, after V lost 6 bases and J lost 7 bases. Germline V lookup: CDR1 LGHNT, CDR2 FRNRAP. This CDR3 spans 15 amino acids. CDR3 sequence: CASGTSGIGWNEQFF. The CDR3 nucleotides read TGTGCTAGTGGAACAAGCGGGATAGGTTGGAATGAGCAGTTCTTC.

This clonotype was detected many times. The genes are TRBV30 and TRBJ2-2, with D hard to call. Trimming cost V 4 bases and J 3 bases, with 0 bases left between them. The CDR3 is 10 amino acids. From germline, CDR1 is GTSNPN and CDR2 SVGIG (reference sequence). CDR3 DNA: TGTGCCTGGAACACCGGGGAGCTGTTTTTT. It yields the protein CAWNTGELFF.

The sample holds a few counts of this clonotype. DNA of the CDR3: TGCAGTGCCTCGGAAGGAATTGGTTACGAGCAGTACTTC. Residues: CSASEGIGYEQYF. The chain recombines TRBV20-1 with TRBJ2-7; D is undetermined. The V end was cut by 6 bases, the J end by 4 bases, with 16 bases between. Germline V lookup: CDR1 DFQATT, CDR2 SNEGSKA (reference sequence). CDR3 length equals 13 residues.

V and J are TRBV14 and TRBJ1-6; D gene uncertain. In germline, CDR1 is SGHDN, CDR2 FVKESK. V lost 0 bases and J lost 8, with 5 bases in between. This CDR3 has 13 amino acids. CDR3 DNA sequence: TGTGCCAGCAGCCAAGAGTACTATTCACCCCTCCACTTT. Protein sequence: CASSQEYYSPLHF. Variable domain in full (rest from reference TRBV14 and TRBJ1-6): EAGVTQFPSHSVIEKGQTVTLRCDPISGHDNLYWYRRVMGKEIKFLLHFVKESKQDESGMPNNRFLAERTGGTYSTLKVQPAELEDSGVYFCASSQEYYSPLHFGNGTRLTVT.

This clonotype was detected many times. The chain recombines TRBV28 with TRBJ2-5; D gene ambiguous. Germline CDR1 MDHEN, CDR2 SYDVKM. The CDR3 extends over 15 amino acids. Trimming removed 10 bases from V and 4 bases from J, with 22 bases in between. The CDR3 sequence: CAMQRTTPRRETQYF. The CDR3, as DNA: TGTGCCATGCAGCGCACGACCCCTAGGCGAGAGACCCAGTACTTC.

This clonotype has just a few counts. V gene TRBV6-2 or TRBV6-3 combines with J gene TRBJ2-1; 8 bases match TRBD2. V shed 10 bases, J shed 5 bases, and the junction held 10 bases outside the gene matches. The CDR3 runs to 14 residues. Per the germline V gene, CDR1 is MNHEY and CDR2 is SVGEGT. DNA of the CDR3: TGTGCCATCAAAGCGGGAGCTTTGCACAATGAGCAGTTCTTC. Translation: CAIKAGALHNEQFF.

This clonotype was counted ten times or more. The V gene is TRBV4-3, the J gene TRBJ2-2, with D hard to call. The length of the CDR3 is 16 residues. With 0 bases removed from V and 5 bases from J, the gap between germline ends came to 13 bases. CDR1 and CDR2 (germline): LGHNA, YSLEER. As DNA, the CDR3 is TGCGCCAGCAGCCAAGATCTGTCAGGATGGACCGGGGAGCTGTTTTTT. It specifies CASSQDLSGWTGELFF.